These T cell receptor beta chains were read from a single sample in a study of OX40 agonist ivuxolimab in advanced cancers. The data were produced by immunoSEQ multiplex PCR, yet TCRdb's version contains in-frame clones alone and is incomplete. The sample records about 50,000 clones, 82% being singletons. The sample consisted of CD4+ or CD8+ T cells sorted from blood, taken in a trial of the OX40 agonist ivuxolimab. These receptors all come from an adult with an advanced solid tumor such as melanoma, head and neck, liver or kidney cancer. CDR3s include the opening cysteine and the closing phenylalanine or tryptophan. Fields, in order: clone size, D gene, V gene, J gene, CDR3 DNA, CDR3 protein. D genes are given only for firm matches. Clone size is given for some rows only: seen once, a few or many times, or a class if the clone is expanded.

>NA|NA|TRBV6-1|TRBJ2-5
TGTGCCAGCAGTGAAGTGGGGACCCAGTACTTC
CASSEVGTQYF
>NA|TRBD2|TRBV9|TRBJ2-3
TGTGCCAGCAGCGTAGCCACCAGCGGGGGGGGTAGCACAGATACGCAGTATTTT
CASSVATSGGGSTDTQYF
>few|TRBD1|TRBV9|TRBJ1-5
TGTGCCAGCAGCGTGACAGGGGGTCAGGGTCAGCCCCAGCATTTT
CASSVTGGQGQPQHF
>NA|NA|TRBV19|TRBJ1-2
TGTGCCAGTAGTATAAGGGAAAGGGTGTATGGCTACACCTTC
CASSIRERVYGYTF
>NA|TRBD1|TRBV6-1|TRBJ1-2
TGTGCCAGTGACAGGGGAAACTATGGCTACACCTTC
CASDRGNYGYTF
>NA|NA|TRBV11-2|TRBJ1-1
TGTGCCAGCAGCTTAAAGAGGAACACTGAAGCTTTCTTT
CASSLKRNTEAFF
>once|NA|TRBV6-5|TRBJ2-6
TGTGCCAGCAGGTACAGGGAGGCTGGGGCCAACGTCCTGACTTTC
CASRYREAGANVLTF
>once|NA|TRBV12-5|TRBJ2-1
TGTGCTAGTGGTTTGGGTAGATTACAGGGAGATGAGCAGTTCTTC
CASGLGRLQGDEQFF
>NA|TRBD2|TRBV5-6|TRBJ2-1
TGTGCCAGCAGCTTGGCCTTTTTAGCGGGAGTATCCTACAATGAGCAGTTCTTC
CASSLAFLAGVSYNEQFF
>NA|TRBD1|TRBV2|TRBJ2-7
TGTGCCAGCAGCACACAGGGGAATGCCTACGAGCAGTACTTC
CASSTQGNAYEQYF
>NA|NA|TRBV30|TRBJ1-2
TGTGCCTGGGGCAGGGGTTACGGGGAGTATGGCTACACCTTC
CAWGRGYGEYGYTF
>once|TRBD1|TRBV6-5|TRBJ2-7
TGTGCCGCGCGCGACAGGGCGGGCTACGAGCAGTACTTC
CAARDRAGYEQYF
>once|NA|TRBV15|TRBJ2-7
TGTGCCACCAGCAGAGGTAACAGGGTGTCCTACGAGCAGTACTTC
CATSRGNRVSYEQYF
>NA|TRBD1|TRBV7-9|TRBJ1-2
TGTGCCAGCAGCTTAGCCAGGGGGCCCTATGGCTACACCTTC
CASSLARGPYGYTF
>NA|TRBD1|TRBV7-3|TRBJ2-1
TGTGCCAGCAGTACCGACAGGGTAGGCTACAATGAGCAGTTCTTC
CASSTDRVGYNEQFF
>NA|TRBD1|TRBV2|TRBJ1-4
TGTGCCAGCAGTGAATTTGACAGGGGAGAAAAACTGTTTTTT
CASSEFDRGEKLFF
>few|NA|TRBV7-9|TRBJ2-5
TGTGCCAGCAGCTTAAAACTGCGCCAAGGAGAGACCCAGTACTTC
CASSLKLRQGETQYF
>NA|TRBD2|TRBV30|TRBJ2-1
TGTGCCTGGACCCCTAGCGGGGGGGCAGCCTTCTTC
CAWTPSGGAAFF
>NA|NA|TRBV2|TRBJ2-2
TGTGCCAGCAGTGGGGGGGAATGGACCGGGGAGCTGTTTTTT
CASSGGEWTGELFF
>NA|TRBD1|TRBV6-6|TRBJ2-7
TGTGCCAGCAGTTACCAGGGGGCGGGGGAGCAGTACTTC
CASSYQGAGEQYF
>NA|NA|TRBV18|TRBJ1-2
TGTGCCAGCTCGTCAGACAGCTATGGCTACACCTTC
CASSSDSYGYTF
>NA|TRBD2|TRBV19|TRBJ2-3
TGTGCCAGTAGTTCCAACGGGGGGGCAGCAGATACGCAGTATTTT
CASSSNGGAADTQYF
>NA|NA|TRBV19|TRBJ2-1
TGTGCCAGTAGTATTCGGCCCCGCCATGAGCAGTTCTTC
CASSIRPRHEQFF
>NA|NA|TRBV7-9|TRBJ1-1
TGTGCCAGCAGCAGCCCCCAGGGGTTGGAAGCTTTCTTT
CASSSPQGLEAFF
>NA|NA|TRBV4-3|TRBJ1-3
TGCGCCAGCAGCCAAGAGGGGGGAAAAGGAAACACCATATATTTT
CASSQEGGKGNTIYF
>NA|NA|TRBV5-1|TRBJ2-5
TGCGCCAGCAGCGACGGACAGCTATACCAAGAGACCCAGTACTTC
CASSDGQLYQETQYF
>few|NA|TRBV30|TRBJ1-5
TGTGCCTGGAGGTCCGGGACTAGGGGTCAGCCCCAGCATTTT
CAWRSGTRGQPQHF
>NA|TRBD2|TRBV7-9|TRBJ2-1
TGTGCCAGCAGCCCCCGGGGTAGCGGGAGGGCCAAGGACAATGAGCAGTTCTTC
CASSPRGSGRAKDNEQFF
>NA|TRBD1|TRBV6-1|TRBJ2-7
TGTGCCAGCAGTCAAGGGTGGGACAGGGGACCCAGGAGCTCCTACGAGCAGTACTTC
CASSQGWDRGPRSSYEQYF
>few|NA|TRBV21-1|TRBJ1-4
TGTGCCAGCGCGCCGGGACAGGGGGATGAAAAACTGTTTTTT
CASAPGQGDEKLFF
>few|NA|TRBV30|TRBJ1-1
TGTGCCTGGAGAGGAGGGGTATGGGCCGAAGCTTTCTTT
CAWRGGVWAEAFF
>NA|NA|TRBV18|TRBJ2-3
TGTGCCAGCTCACCAGTAGCGGAGGCCACAGATACGCAGTATTTT
CASSPVAEATDTQYF
>NA|NA|TRBV5-6|TRBJ1-2
TGTGCCAGCAGCTTGGTGGCGGGCAATGGCTACACCTTC
CASSLVAGNGYTF
>NA|TRBD1|TRBV6-1|TRBJ1-2
TGTGCCAGCAGTGAAAGGACAGGGTTTGGCTACACCTTC
CASSERTGFGYTF
>few|TRBD1|TRBV27|TRBJ1-5
TGTGCCAGCAGACAGGGGGGCAATCAGCCCCAGCATTTT
CASRQGGNQPQHF
>NA|NA|TRBV7-2|TRBJ2-2
TGTGCCAGCAGCTTAAGCGGCTCGAACACCGGGGAGCTGTTTTTT
CASSLSGSNTGELFF
>NA|NA|TRBV29-1|TRBJ1-2
TGCAGCGTCACCCGCCCTACAGGGAGAGAAGACTATGGCTACACCTTC
CSVTRPTGREDYGYTF
>NA|TRBD1|TRBV7-3|TRBJ2-5
TGTGCCAGCAGCCTGGAGGCAGGGGGCGTTGAGACCCAGTACTTC
CASSLEAGGVETQYF
>NA|NA|TRBV5-1|TRBJ1-6
TGCGCCAGCAGTAGCACCGGAGGTACCTATAATTCACCCCTCCACTTT
CASSSTGGTYNSPLHF
>once|NA|TRBV15|TRBJ2-1
TGTGCCACCAGCAGAGATTTAGGGTTTGAGCAGTTCTTC
CATSRDLGFEQFF